The rows below give T cell receptor beta chains drawn from one sample of a study of T cells in localized non-small cell lung cancer. Some clones are missing from TCRdb's copy, which holds only in-frame ones; the method was immunoSEQ multiplex PCR. The profile shows 3,000 to 4,500 clones, 30% to 35% of them singletons. The sequenced sample was normal lung tissue next to the tumor, obtained before any cancer treatment. These receptors were taken from a male donor aged 60 or older with stage III lung adenocarcinoma. The CDR3 runs from the conserved cysteine through the conserved F or W. D genes are given only for firm matches. Clone size is given for some rows only: seen once, a few or many times, or a class if the clone is expanded.

TRBV28	few	.	TRBJ2-5	CASSLRARGGETQYF	TGTGCCAGCAGTTTAAGGGCCAGGGGGGGAGAGACCCAGTACTTC
TRBV19	.	TRBD1	TRBJ1-4	CASSTPDRVRGLFF	TGTGCCAGTAGTACACCGGACAGGGTTAGAGGACTGTTTTTT
TRBV7-1	few	.	TRBJ1-1	CASSLRKNTEAFF	TGTGCCAGCAGCTTAAGGAAGAACACTGAAGCTTTCTTT
TRBV11-3	few	.	TRBJ2-7	CASSGHDRAYEQYF	TGTGCCAGCAGCGGACACGATCGTGCCTACGAGCAGTACTTC
TRBV11-3	.	TRBD1	TRBJ2-3	CASSLGTGRPSDTQYF	TGTGCCAGCAGCTTGGGGACAGGCCGCCCGAGCGATACGCAGTATTTT
TRBV6-7	.	TRBD1	TRBJ2-7	CASSFSRGNEQYF	TGTGCCAGCAGTTTCAGCAGGGGGAACGAGCAGTACTTC
TRBV6-8	.	TRBD1	TRBJ1-5	CASSLTGLQPQHF	TGTGCCAGCAGTTTGACAGGGCTTCAGCCCCAGCATTTT
TRBV9	.	.	TRBJ2-1	CASSVGPGDEQFF	TGTGCCAGCAGCGTAGGGCCCGGCGATGAGCAGTTCTTC
TRBV9	.	.	TRBJ2-6	CASSELSGFGTSGANVLTF	TGTGCCAGCAGTGAACTGAGTGGGTTTGGGACCTCTGGGGCCAACGTCCTGACTTTC
TRBV6-8	few	TRBD1	TRBJ1-2	CASSSTGTGGNGYTF	TGTGCCAGCAGTAGTACCGGGACAGGGGGAAATGGCTACACCTTC
TRBV6-8	medium-sized	.	TRBJ2-1	CASRDRTGNNEQFF	TGTGCCAGCAGAGACCGAACAGGGAACAATGAGCAGTTCTTC
TRBV14	.	TRBD2	TRBJ2-5	CASSPGLAGETQYF	TGTGCCAGCAGCCCTGGACTAGCGGGAGAGACCCAGTACTTC
TRBV6-8	few	.	TRBJ1-1	CASIKWGEGEAFF	TGTGCCAGCATCAAGTGGGGGGAAGGGGAAGCTTTCTTT
TRBV2	few	.	TRBJ2-1	CASMKLSRDNEQFF	TGTGCCAGCATGAAGTTGAGCAGGGACAATGAGCAGTTCTTC
TRBV29-1	.	.	TRBJ2-3	CSVPRIFSTDTQYF	TGCAGCGTCCCGAGGATTTTTAGCACAGATACGCAGTATTTT
TRBV4-1	few	.	TRBJ1-5	CASSQHRDSNQPQHF	TGCGCCAGCAGCCAACACAGGGATAGCAATCAGCCCCAGCATTTT
TRBV11-3	.	.	TRBJ2-5	CASSLVAGRETQYF	TGTGCCAGCAGCTTAGTTGCCGGGCGTGAGACCCAGTACTTC
TRBV19	.	TRBD1	TRBJ1-2	CASKKDRGIYGYTF	TGTGCCAGTAAAAAGGACAGGGGAATCTATGGCTACACCTTC